The sample holds one count of the clone carrying this T cell receptor (beta chain). Per germline, CDR1 SGHTA and CDR2 FQGNSA. The length of the CDR3 is 14 residues. The V and J ends lost 1 base and 6 bases respectively, with 13 bases between them. Assay: immunoSEQ multiplex PCR; the TCRdb copy retains only in-frame clones and omits some. The sample lists about 150,000 clones, approximately 80% seen once, with roughly 0.56% in the top ten. This sample is drawn from a study of blood T cell repertoires in COVID-19. The sample was peripheral blood. V gene TRBV7-2 combines with J gene TRBJ2-7; no definite D call. The sequence was obtained from a man aged 60 to 69 with acute or convalescent COVID-19. The CDR3 DNA is TGTGCCAGCAGCTTAGGGCAGGTTCGTGGCGAGCAGTACTTC. As protein: CASSLGQVRGEQYF.